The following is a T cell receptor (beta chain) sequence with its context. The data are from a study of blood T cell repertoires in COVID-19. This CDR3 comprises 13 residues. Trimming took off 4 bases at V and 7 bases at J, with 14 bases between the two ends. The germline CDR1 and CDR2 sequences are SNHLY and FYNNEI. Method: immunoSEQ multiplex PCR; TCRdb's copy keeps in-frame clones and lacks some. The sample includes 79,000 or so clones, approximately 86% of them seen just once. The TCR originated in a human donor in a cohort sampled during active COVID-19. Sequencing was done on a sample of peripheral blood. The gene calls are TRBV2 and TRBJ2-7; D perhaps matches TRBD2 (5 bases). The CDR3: CASSVNSRGEQYF. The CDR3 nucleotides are TGTGCCAGCAGTGTAAACTCCCGGGGTGAGCAGTACTTC.